Listed below are T cell receptor beta chains from one sample, sequenced in a study of CD8 T cells in Susac syndrome. MiXCR, applied by TCRdb to the immunoSEQ multiplex PCR reads, yields one record per CDR3 protein. The sample holds some 180,000 distinct CDR3 sequences, more than 85% seen once. The sequenced material came from CD4+ T cells from PBMCs. These receptor sequences come from a human donor with Susac syndrome. Each CDR3 is given with its conserved first and last residue. D genes are given only for firm matches. Not every row has a clone size; where given, it reads once, few, many or a size class.

v_call	clone_size	d_call	j_call	cdr3_nt	cdr3_aa
TRBV5-1	.	.	TRBJ2-5	TGCGCCAGCAGCTTTGGAGGGAACCAAGAGACCCAGTACTTC	CASSFGGNQETQYF
TRBV20-1	.	.	TRBJ1-4	TGCAGTGTTTTTCAATCCGGGACGGTGGGTGAAAAACTGTTTTTT	CSVFQSGTVGEKLFF
TRBV6-5	.	TRBD1	TRBJ1-2	TGTGCCAGCAGATACCGGGACAGGGGATATGGCTACACCTTC	CASRYRDRGYGYTF
TRBV6-5	.	TRBD1	TRBJ2-5	TGTGCCAGCAGTTATCCGACAGGGCAAGAGACCCAGTACTTC	CASSYPTGQETQYF
TRBV20-1	.	.	TRBJ2-2	TGCAGTGCTAGAGATCCGTCTAAAGCGGACACCGGGGAGCTGTTTTTT	CSARDPSKADTGELFF
TRBV20-1	.	TRBD1	TRBJ1-5	TGCAGTGCTGGACAGGCCGCGAGCAATCAGCCCCAGCATTTT	CSAGQAASNQPQHF
TRBV6-6	.	.	TRBJ2-7	TGTGCCAGCAGTCCTACAGTCCCCTCCCTCTACGAGCAGTACTTC	CASSPTVPSLYEQYF
TRBV5-1	.	TRBD2	TRBJ2-7	TGCGCCAGCAGCTTGTTGGTAGCGGGCTACGAGCAGTACTTC	CASSLLVAGYEQYF
TRBV30	.	.	TRBJ2-3	TGTGCCTGGAGTGTTGTGGGGGATACGCAGTATTTT	CAWSVVGDTQYF
TRBV28	.	.	TRBJ2-2	TGTGCCAGCAGTTTAGAGGGTCGGGACACCGGGGAGCTGTTTTTT	CASSLEGRDTGELFF
TRBV20-1	.	TRBD2	TRBJ2-7	TGCAGTGCTAAGCGGGACCACGAGCAGTACTTC	CSAKRDHEQYF
TRBV7-3	.	TRBD2	TRBJ2-3	TGTGCCAGCAGTTACGGGGGGGCCAGTGCAGATACGCAGTATTTT	CASSYGGASADTQYF
TRBV3-1	.	.	TRBJ1-2	TGTGCCAGCAGCCAGGGTTCGGGAAGGTATGGCTACACCTTC	CASSQGSGRYGYTF
TRBV5-1	.	.	TRBJ2-5	TGCGCCAGCAGGAGAGGCTTGAACCCCTACGAACAAGAGACCCAGTACTTC	CASRRGLNPYEQETQYF
TRBV12-3/TRBV12-4	.	.	TRBJ1-2	TGTGCCAGCAGTTCCCCCGGGACGAACGGCTACACCTTC	CASSSPGTNGYTF
TRBV19	.	TRBD1	TRBJ1-2	TGTGCCAGTAGTAGAAGGGACAGGGGGCGCGACCCCTATGGCTACACCTTC	CASSRRDRGRDPYGYTF
TRBV7-9	.	TRBD2	TRBJ2-7	TGTGCCAGCAGCCGAGAACCCACTAGCGGGCAGTACTTC	CASSREPTSGQYF
TRBV4-2	.	TRBD1	TRBJ2-3	TGTGCCAGCAGCCAAGGGGGACAGGGGGCAGATACGCAGTATTTT	CASSQGGQGADTQYF
TRBV4-1	.	TRBD1	TRBJ1-2	TGCGCCAGCAGCCAAAGGCCCCGGCAGGGGGGCAACTATGGCTACACCTTC	CASSQRPRQGGNYGYTF
TRBV20-1	.	.	TRBJ1-2	TGCAGTGCTAGAGAACGGACAGCTTCTTATGGCTACACCTTC	CSARERTASYGYTF
TRBV7-9	.	TRBD1	TRBJ1-4	TGTGCCAGCAGCTGGGACAGGGGAACTGAAAAACTGTTTTTT	CASSWDRGTEKLFF
TRBV5-1	.	.	TRBJ2-7	TGCGCCAGCAGCCCTACAGGCGGACAGTACTACGAGCAGTACTTC	CASSPTGGQYYEQYF
TRBV6-1	.	TRBD1	TRBJ2-2	TGTGCCTCGGGGACAGGGTTGGGTCGGGTTGCCGGGGAGCTGTTTTTT	CASGTGLGRVAGELFF
TRBV20-1	.	TRBD2	TRBJ2-1	TGCAGTGCCACACGACTAGCGGGCTACAATGAGCAGTTCTTC	CSATRLAGYNEQFF
TRBV6-4	.	.	TRBJ2-1	TGTGCCAGCAGTACCACTAGAGACAATGAGCAGTTCTTC	CASSTTRDNEQFF
TRBV30	.	.	TRBJ2-5	TGTGCCTGGAGTCAATTAGCCTCCGAGACCCAGTACTTC	CAWSQLASETQYF
TRBV20-1	.	.	TRBJ2-7	TGCAGTGCTACTTTACAGGGGAGGAGCTCCTACGAGCAGTACTTC	CSATLQGRSSYEQYF
TRBV5-6	.	.	TRBJ2-7	TGTGCCAGCAGCTGGAGGGACGGGGGATACGAGCAGTACTTC	CASSWRDGGYEQYF
TRBV5-1	.	.	TRBJ2-3	TGCGCCAGCAGAACCGCCTTAAGGAAAACGCAGTATTTT	CASRTALRKTQYF
TRBV5-6	.	.	TRBJ2-3	TGTGCCAGCACCCCAGGGTTGGAAGTGACAGATACGCAGTATTTT	CASTPGLEVTDTQYF
TRBV15	.	TRBD2	TRBJ2-3	TGTGCCTCCAGCCTGGCGGGAGAGAAAGATACGCAGTATTTT	CASSLAGEKDTQYF
TRBV6-1	.	.	TRBJ2-5	TGTGCCAGCAGCGGGACCCAGTACTTC	CASSGTQYF
TRBV6-1	.	TRBD1	TRBJ2-1	TGTGCCAGCAGTACAACAGGGGGCCTCAATGAGCAGTTCTTC	CASSTTGGLNEQFF
TRBV3-1	once	TRBD2	TRBJ2-6	TGTGCCAGCAGTCTAGCGGGAAGTACTGGGGCCAACGTCCTGACTTTC	CASSLAGSTGANVLTF
TRBV7-8	.	TRBD1	TRBJ1-2	TGTGCCAGCAGCTTATACACAGGGGGCGCTGAAGGCTACACCTTC	CASSLYTGGAEGYTF
TRBV7-9	.	.	TRBJ1-1	TGTGCCAGCAGTTCCAGGGACACCATTGAAGCTTTCTTT	CASSSRDTIEAFF
TRBV29-1	.	TRBD1	TRBJ2-3	TGCAGCGTTGAGCGAGGGGGCGGGACAGATACGCAGTATTTT	CSVERGGGTDTQYF
TRBV20-1	.	.	TRBJ2-1	TGCAGTGCTGAACTCAATGAGCAGTTCTTC	CSAELNEQFF
TRBV30	once	.	TRBJ2-7	TGTGCCTGGAGGGGGGGGGCCAACTACGAGCAGTACTTC	CAWRGGANYEQYF
TRBV27	.	.	TRBJ1-6	TGTGCCAGCAGTTTATTAGGTCGACCCCTCCACTTT	CASSLLGRPLHF
TRBV10-3	.	.	TRBJ1-1	TGTGCCATCAGGAGCCCCGGGGGTAACACTGAAGCTTTCTTT	CAIRSPGGNTEAFF
TRBV28	.	TRBD2	TRBJ2-3	TGTGCCAGCAGTATAGCGGGAGGGCCCCCAGATACGCAGTATTTT	CASSIAGGPPDTQYF
TRBV20-1	.	TRBD2	TRBJ2-7	TGCAGTGCTGGACTAGCGGGGGGCTACGAGCAGTACTTC	CSAGLAGGYEQYF
TRBV7-3	once	TRBD1	TRBJ2-7	TGTGCCAGCAGCTCCGGGGACAGTACTGGCGAGCAGTACTTC	CASSSGDSTGEQYF
TRBV29-1	.	.	TRBJ2-7	TGCAGCGTTGACGTGGACAGCTCCTACGAGCAGTACTTC	CSVDVDSSYEQYF
TRBV28	.	.	TRBJ2-1	TGTGCCAGCAAATTAGGCGGAGTGTACAATGAGCAGTTCTTC	CASKLGGVYNEQFF
TRBV11-2	.	TRBD1	TRBJ1-3	TGTGCCAGCAGCTATGACAGGGGGAGCTCTGGAAACACCATATATTTT	CASSYDRGSSGNTIYF
TRBV6-4	.	TRBD1	TRBJ2-3	TGTGCCAGCAGTAACAGGGGGAGAACAGATACGCAGTATTTT	CASSNRGRTDTQYF
TRBV28	once	TRBD1	TRBJ1-5	TGTGCCAGCAGCACCCTACAGGGGGCTAGCAATCAGCCCCAGCATTTT	CASSTLQGASNQPQHF
TRBV20-1	.	.	TRBJ1-5	TGCAGTGCTAGAGAACCAGGGTATCAGCCCCAGCATTTT	CSAREPGYQPQHF